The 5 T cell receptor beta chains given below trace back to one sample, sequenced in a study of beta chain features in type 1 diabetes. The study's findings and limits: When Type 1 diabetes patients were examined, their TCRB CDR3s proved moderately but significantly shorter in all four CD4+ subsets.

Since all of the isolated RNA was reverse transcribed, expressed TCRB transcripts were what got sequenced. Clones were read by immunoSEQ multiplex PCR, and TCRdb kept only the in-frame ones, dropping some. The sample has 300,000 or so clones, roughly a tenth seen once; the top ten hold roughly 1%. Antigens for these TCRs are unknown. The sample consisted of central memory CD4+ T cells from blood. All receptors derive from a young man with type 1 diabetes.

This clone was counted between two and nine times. The CDR3 coding sequence is TGTGCCAGCAGTGACAGGGAAAAACTGTTTTTT. Translating gives CASSDREKLFF. The rearrangement links TRBV28 to TRBJ1-4, with a weak D call TRBD1 (6 bases). Germline V gene data show CDR1 as MDHEN and CDR2 as SYDVKM. Trimming left V 5 bases short and J 8 bases short, with 6 bases between. This CDR3 has 11 residues. The whole variable domain, remainder taken from reference TRBV28 and TRBJ1-4, is DVKVTQSSRYLVKRTGEKVFLECVQDMDHENMFWYRQDPGLGLRLIYFSYDVKMKEKGDIPEGYSVSREKKERFSLILESASTNQTSMYLCASSDREKLFFGSGTQLSVL.

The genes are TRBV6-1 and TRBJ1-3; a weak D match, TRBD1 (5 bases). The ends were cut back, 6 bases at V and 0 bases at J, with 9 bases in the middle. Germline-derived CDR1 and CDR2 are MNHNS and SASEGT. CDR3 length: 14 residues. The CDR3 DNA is TGTGCCAGCAGAGAACAGGTCTCTGGAAACACCATATATTTT. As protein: CASREQVSGNTIYF.

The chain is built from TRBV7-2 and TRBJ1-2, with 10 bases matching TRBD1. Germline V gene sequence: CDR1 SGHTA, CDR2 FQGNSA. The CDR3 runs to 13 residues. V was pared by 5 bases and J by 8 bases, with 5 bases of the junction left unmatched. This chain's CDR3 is CASSRGTGEGYTF. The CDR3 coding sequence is TGTGCCAGCAGCCGAGGGACAGGGGAAGGCTACACCTTC.

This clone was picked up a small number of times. Here the CDR3 reads CASSLGQGNSPLHF. CDR3 nucleotide sequence: TGTGCCAGCAGCTTGGGACAGGGAAATTCACCCCTCCACTTT. V gene TRBV5-4 combines with J gene TRBJ1-6, with TRBD1 matching 7 bases. This CDR3 comprises 14 residues. In germline, CDR1 is SGHNT, CDR2 YYREEE (reference sequence). The trim removed 0 bases at V and 7 bases at J, leaving 1 base unmatched.

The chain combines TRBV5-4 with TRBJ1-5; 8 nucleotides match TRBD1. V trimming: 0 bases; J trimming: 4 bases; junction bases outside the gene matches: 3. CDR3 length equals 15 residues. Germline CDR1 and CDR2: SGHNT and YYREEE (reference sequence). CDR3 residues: CASSLDGQGNQPQHF. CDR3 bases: TGTGCCAGCAGCTTGGACGGACAGGGAAATCAGCCCCAGCATTTT.